These T cell receptor beta chains were read from a single sample in a study of T-cell memory formation after mild COVID-19. TCRdb reanalysed the 5' RACE reads using MiXCR and keeps one entry per CDR3 protein. The top ten clones hold about two fifths of a sample with 110,000 or so distinct CDR3 sequences, about 24% of them seen once. Sequenced: PBMCs or a T cell subset sorted from them (not recorded which). Receptors were obtained from a man between 18 and 29 years old who had mild COVID-19 (a few samples of this study predate the infection). Cell type and time point are not known. Both conserved end residues are part of each CDR3. D genes are given only for firm matches. The size entry is marked missing in some rows and otherwise reads once, few, many or a size class.

>.|TRBV20-1|TRBJ1-1|few
TGCAGTGCTAGAGACGGGGGGACTGAAGCTTTCTTT
CSARDGGTEAFF
>.|TRBV4-3|TRBJ2-1|.
TGCGCCAGCAGCCAAGATCTCCCACAGACCTACAATGAGCAGTTCTTC
CASSQDLPQTYNEQFF
>.|TRBV28|TRBJ2-1|.
TGTGCCAGCAGGCAATTTCGGACACAGTACAATGAGCAGTTCTTC
CASRQFRTQYNEQFF
>.|TRBV7-9|TRBJ1-1|.
TGTGCCAGCAGCTCCCGGTTAGGGAACACTGAAGCTTTCTTT
CASSSRLGNTEAFF
>.|TRBV27|TRBJ1-1|few
TGTGCCAGCAGTTCGAGCCGAACTGAAGCTTTCTTT
CASSSSRTEAFF
>.|TRBV7-9|TRBJ2-6|.
TGTGCCAGCAGCTTTCTGGTTTTGGCCGGGGCCAACGTCCTGACTTTC
CASSFLVLAGANVLTF
>.|TRBV13|TRBJ2-2|.
TGTGCCAGCAGCTGGCGAGGGGCGGGCACCGGGGAGCTGTTTTTT
CASSWRGAGTGELFF
>.|TRBV7-3|TRBJ2-5|.
TGTGCCAGCAGCTTGGGGGCACAAGAGACCCAGTACTTC
CASSLGAQETQYF
>TRBD1|TRBV18|TRBJ2-5|.
TGTGCCAGCTCACAAAAGGGGGCTGGAGAGACCCAGTACTTC
CASSQKGAGETQYF
>.|TRBV5-1|TRBJ2-1|few
TGCGCCAGCAGCGTGGCGGGTCCCTACAATGAGCAGTTCTTC
CASSVAGPYNEQFF
>.|TRBV7-8|TRBJ2-2|few
.
CASSLQGTPGSCFF
>.|TRBV29-1|TRBJ2-1|.
TGCAGCGTTGAAGAAGAGAGCGGCGATGAGCAGTTCTTC
CSVEEESGDEQFF
>TRBD1|TRBV7-2|TRBJ2-4|few
TGTGCCAGCAGCTTAGGGACAGGGATCCCTTTTTTAGCCAAAAACATTCAGTACTTC
CASSLGTGIPFLAKNIQYF
>.|TRBV4-3|TRBJ1-2|once
TGCGCCAGCAGCCAAAGGACGGCCGCTAACTATGGCTACACCTTC
CASSQRTAANYGYTF
>.|TRBV7-2|TRBJ1-2|.
TGTGCCAGCAACCTAAACCCCGTCCCGGGGCCTGGCTACACCTTC
CASNLNPVPGPGYTF
>.|TRBV11-3|TRBJ2-2|.
TGTGCCAGCAGCTTAGGTCCTGAGGGCGGGGAGCTGTTTTTT
CASSLGPEGGELFF
>TRBD1|TRBV4-1|TRBJ2-5|few
TGCGCCAGCAGCCAAGATGGACAGGGAGGCGAGACCCAGTACTTC
CASSQDGQGGETQYF
>.|TRBV4-2|TRBJ2-7|few
TGTGCCAGCAGCCAAGATGGGGCCATCCCCTCCTACGAGCAGTACTTC
CASSQDGAIPSYEQYF
>TRBD2|TRBV28|TRBJ2-3|.
TGTGCCAGCACCCGGGGGGGGGATACGCAGTATTTT
CASTRGGDTQYF
>TRBD2|TRBV5-1|TRBJ2-3|few
TGCGCCAGCAGGCAGCGGGGGAGCCTACCCACAGATACGCAGTATTTT
CASRQRGSLPTDTQYF
>.|TRBV5-1|TRBJ2-7|once
TGCGCCAGCATCAGAGGGACAAACACCTACGAGCAGTACTTC
CASIRGTNTYEQYF
>.|TRBV12-3/TRBV12-4|TRBJ1-1|many
TGTGCCAGCAGTTTTCTACCGGGCACGGGCACTGAAGCTTTCTTT
CASSFLPGTGTEAFF
>.|TRBV3-2|TRBJ2-1|.
TGTGCCAGCAGCCACGTCTCGCGGGGAGACAATGAGCAGTTCTTC
CASSHVSRGDNEQFF
>.|TRBV6-5|TRBJ2-4|many
TGTGCCAGCAGTTACCAGGCGGGGCTAGCCAAAAACATTCAGTACTTC
CASSYQAGLAKNIQYF
>.|TRBV4-3|TRBJ1-2|.
TGCGCCAGCAGCCAAGATACGACGGAGTATGGCTACACCTTC
CASSQDTTEYGYTF
>TRBD1|TRBV7-2|TRBJ1-1|few
TGTGCCAGCAGCCCCGCCCAGGGGGCATCCGAAGCTTTCTTT
CASSPAQGASEAFF
>TRBD2|TRBV9|TRBJ2-5|few
TGTGCCAGCAGCGCTGCCTCTAGCGGGGTCGAGACCCAGTACTTC
CASSAASSGVETQYF
>.|TRBV6-2/TRBV6-3|TRBJ1-5|few
TGTGCCAGCAACCGATTGCCCCAGCATTTT
CASNRLPQHF
>TRBD1|TRBV7-9|TRBJ1-2|few
TGTGCCAGCAGCCACAACCGGGACAGGGGGTTCTATGGCTACACCTTC
CASSHNRDRGFYGYTF
>.|TRBV7-9|TRBJ2-3|.
TGTGCCAGCAGCTTGTGGGACCGAGGGGCAGATACGCAGTATTTT
CASSLWDRGADTQYF
>.|TRBV11-2|TRBJ1-6|few
TGTGCCAGCAGCTTAGTTTGGACAGTACCGTCGTTCGGGGGTTCACCCCTCCACTTT
CASSLVWTVPSFGGSPLHF
>.|TRBV20-1|TRBJ2-2|many
TGCAGTGCCCAGTCCGGGTTCGACACCGGGGAGCTGTTTTTT
CSAQSGFDTGELFF
>.|TRBV29-1|TRBJ2-1|.
TGCAGCGTTTCCAATCCAGGGAGCTCCTACAATGAGCAGTTCTTC
CSVSNPGSSYNEQFF
>TRBD1|TRBV4-1|TRBJ1-2|few
TGCGCCAGCAGCCGACAACGGGCAGGGGGAGCATATGGCTACACCTTC
CASSRQRAGGAYGYTF
>TRBD2|TRBV29-1|TRBJ2-1|.
TGCAGCGTTGAACTCTTTCGACGGACTAGTAGAAATGAGCAGTTCTTC
CSVELFRRTSRNEQFF
>.|TRBV12-3/TRBV12-4|TRBJ1-5|few
TGTGCCAGCAGTTGGGAGACAGGTCAGCCCCAGCATTTT
CASSWETGQPQHF
>TRBD1|TRBV19|TRBJ2-2|.
TGTGCCAGTAGCGAGGGCTGGGGACAGGGTAGGGCCGGGGAGCTGTTTTTT
CASSEGWGQGRAGELFF
>.|TRBV2|TRBJ1-5|once
TGTGCCAGCAGTAGCGAACAGCTCTATCAGCCCCAGCATTTT
CASSSEQLYQPQHF
>TRBD1|TRBV27|TRBJ1-2|few
TGTGCCAGCAGTTTCGACAGGGGATATGGCTACACCTTC
CASSFDRGYGYTF
>TRBD1|TRBV28|TRBJ2-1|.
TGTGCCAGCAGGGGACAGGGTTACAATGAGCAGTTCTTC
CASRGQGYNEQFF
>.|TRBV6-5|TRBJ2-7|.
TGTGCCAGCAGTTACTCGATCAGTCCCAGGGGTCCTAAGGGATACGAGCAGTACTTC
CASSYSISPRGPKGYEQYF
>TRBD1|TRBV24-1|TRBJ2-1|few
TGTGCCACCAGTGATGGGGACAGGGGGCTGGGCAATGAGCAGTTCTTC
CATSDGDRGLGNEQFF
>.|TRBV25-1|TRBJ1-1|.
TGTGCCAGCAGTCCCCTCCCAGGGGTGAACACTGAAGCTTTCTTT
CASSPLPGVNTEAFF
>TRBD1|TRBV4-3|TRBJ1-1|few
TGCGCCAGCAGCCAAGATGGAGCAGGGGGAGACACTGAAGCTTTCTTT
CASSQDGAGGDTEAFF
>TRBD1|TRBV4-1|TRBJ2-2|.
TGCGCCAGCATCAGGGACAGGGCGGACACCGGGGAGCTGTTTTTT
CASIRDRADTGELFF
>TRBD2|TRBV15|TRBJ2-5|.
TGTGCCACCAGCAGAGTTGGCGGGAGAGCCCAAGAGACCCAGTACTTC
CATSRVGGRAQETQYF
>.|TRBV27|TRBJ1-1|few
TGTGCCAGCAGTGGGGGCCTAGAAGCTTTCTTT
CASSGGLEAFF
>.|TRBV5-6|TRBJ2-7|few
TGTGCCAGCAGCTCTGGGACTGGAATGAACTACGAGCAGTACTTC
CASSSGTGMNYEQYF
>TRBD1|TRBV7-9|TRBJ1-1|.
TGTGCCAGCAGCCCGGGGACAGCCACTGAAGCTTTCTTT
CASSPGTATEAFF
>.|TRBV19|TRBJ1-2|.
TGTGCCAGTAGTCAGGTGCACTATGGCTACACCTTC
CASSQVHYGYTF
>.|TRBV27|TRBJ2-2|.
TGTGCCAGCAGTCGAGGACAAGTGAACACCGGGGAGCTGTTTTTT
CASSRGQVNTGELFF
>TRBD1|TRBV4-2|TRBJ2-7|.
TGTGCCAGCAGCCAGACTGCCGGAGACAGGGGACTCGGGTACGAGCAGTACTTC
CASSQTAGDRGLGYEQYF
>.|TRBV29-1|TRBJ1-1|.
TGCAGCGTTGAAGGTGGCACTGAAGCTTTCTTT
CSVEGGTEAFF
>.|TRBV6-5|TRBJ1-4|few
TGTGCCAGCAGTTACGCCGGGACGGAGAATGAAAAACTGTTTTTT
CASSYAGTENEKLFF
>.|TRBV4-2|TRBJ2-2|few
TGTGCCAGCAGCCTCCAGGGTTCCTCCAACACCGGGGAGCTGTTTTTT
CASSLQGSSNTGELFF
>.|TRBV5-1|TRBJ2-7|.
TGCGCCAGCAGCTTGGAGGGCAGGAATCACGAGCAGTACTTC
CASSLEGRNHEQYF
>.|TRBV6-2/TRBV6-3|TRBJ2-3|.
TGTGCCAGCAGCAACAGAAACAAAAACCTAGATGATACGCAGTATTTT
CASSNRNKNLDDTQYF